This T cell receptor (beta chain) was captured in a study of T cells in Graves' hyperthyroidism and ophthalmopathy. The CDR3 totals 14 residues. Unmatched junction bases numbered 2, after V lost 1 base and J lost 3 bases. Germline loops: CDR1 SGHRS, CDR2 YFSETQ. The TCR beta CDR3 regions underwent amplification using RNA transcripts as the source. The HTBI primer set drove a first-round RT-PCR of the TCR CDR3. From the multiplex PCR reads, TCRdb called clonotypes with MiXCR, one entry per CDR3 protein. This table has roughly 510,000 distinct CDR3 sequences, around 50% appearing once. Uncontrolled infections, other autoimmune diseases, pregnancy or lactation led to exclusion of patients.

The sample was peripheral blood or thyroid tissue (not recorded which). The rearrangement uses TRBV5-1 and TRBJ2-7, with 9 nucleotides matching TRBD2. The receptor comes from an adult woman with Graves' disease, either hyperthyroidism or ophthalmopathy (not recorded which). Here the CDR3 reads CASSLSGGNYEQYF. In DNA form, the CDR3 reads TGCGCCAGCAGCTTGAGCGGGGGGAACTACGAGCAGTACTTC.